This paragraph reports one T cell receptor (beta chain). The data were taken from a study of PD-1 blockade in classical Hodgkin lymphoma. Relapse after autologous stem cell transplantation occurred in every patient, and brentuximab vedotin exposure varied. Measured with immunoSEQ multiplex PCR; TCRdb has only the in-frame clones, and not every one. The sample shows fewer than 75,000 clones, more than 70% of them seen only once. The CDR3 runs to 13 residues. Germline assignment: CDR1 ENHRY and CDR2 SYGVKD. The V segment lost 6 bases and the J segment 4 bases; nucleotides outside the gene matches: 5. The material sequenced was peripheral blood mononuclear cells (PBMCs), taken before the second cycle of nivolumab. The chain joins TRBV10-3 to TRBJ1-1; TRBD1 agrees at 7 bases. The TCR originated in a human donor with classical Hodgkin lymphoma. CDR3 region: CAIRSRDSTEAFF. CDR3 sequence (DNA): TGTGCCATCAGGTCCAGGGACAGCACTGAAGCTTTCTTT.